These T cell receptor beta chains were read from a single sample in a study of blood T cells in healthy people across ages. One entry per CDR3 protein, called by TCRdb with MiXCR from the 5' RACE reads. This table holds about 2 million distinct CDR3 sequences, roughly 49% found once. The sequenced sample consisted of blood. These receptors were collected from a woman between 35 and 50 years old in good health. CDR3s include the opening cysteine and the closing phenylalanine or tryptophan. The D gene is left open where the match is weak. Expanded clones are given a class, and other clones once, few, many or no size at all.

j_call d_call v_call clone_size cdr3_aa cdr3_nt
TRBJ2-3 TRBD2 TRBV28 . CASSSLGGGDKDTQYF TGTGCCAGCAGTTCCCTGGGTGGGGGGGATAAAGATACGCAGTATTTT
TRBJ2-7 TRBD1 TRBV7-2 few CASSLIGTGEYEQYF TGTGCCAGCAGCTTAATCGGGACAGGGGAGTACGAGCAGTACTTC
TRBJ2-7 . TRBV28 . CVSSPPGGHEQYF TGTGTCAGCAGCCCCCCGGGTGGCCACGAGCAGTACTTC
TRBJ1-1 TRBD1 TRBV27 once CASSVGTGGLAFF TGTGCCAGCAGTGTTGGGACAGGGGGCCTGGCTTTCTTT
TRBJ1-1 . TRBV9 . CASSATGGADTEAFF TGTGCCAGCAGCGCGACCGGGGGTGCGGACACTGAAGCTTTCTTT
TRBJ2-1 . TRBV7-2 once CASSLWGLGRRSYNEQFF TGTGCCAGCAGCTTATGGGGCCTCGGGCGCCGCTCCTACAATGAGCAGTTCTTC
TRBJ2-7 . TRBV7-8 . CASSLVGQTLRDYEQYF TGTGCCAGCAGCTTAGTTGGACAGACTTTAAGGGACTACGAGCAGTACTTC
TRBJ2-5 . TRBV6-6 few CASSYPPPERETQYF TGTGCCAGCAGTTACCCCCCTCCCGAGAGGGAGACCCAGTACTTC
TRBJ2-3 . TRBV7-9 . CASRERLAGDTDTQYF TGTGCCAGCAGGGAAAGATTAGCCGGGGACACAGATACGCAGTATTTT
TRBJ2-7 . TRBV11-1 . CASSLGTERSEQYF TGTGCCAGCAGCTTAGGGACAGAACGATCCGAGCAGTACTTC
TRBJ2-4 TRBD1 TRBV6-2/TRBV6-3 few CASRSGGDKNIQYF TGTGCCAGCAGATCAGGGGGAGACAAAAACATTCAGTACTTC
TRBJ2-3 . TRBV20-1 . CSAGPLSVSTDTQYF TGCAGTGCCGGACCCTTATCGGTTAGCACAGATACGCAGTATTTT
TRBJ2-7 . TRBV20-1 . CSARVLNEQYF TGCAGTGCTAGAGTTCTGAACGAGCAGTACTTC
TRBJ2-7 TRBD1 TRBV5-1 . CASSLGPGQYSYEQYF TGCGCCAGCAGCTTGGGTCCGGGACAGTACTCCTACGAGCAGTACTTC
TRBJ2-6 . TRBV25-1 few CASSPRGGTGGSGANVLTF TGTGCCAGCAGTCCTCGGGGTGGGACTGGTGGCTCTGGGGCCAACGTCCTGACTTTC
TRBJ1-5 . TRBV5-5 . CASSLSEVRRNQPQHF TGTGCCAGCAGCTTGTCTGAGGTACGGCGCAATCAGCCCCAGCATTTT
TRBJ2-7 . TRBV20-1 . CSARGERLHYEQYF TGCAGTGCTAGGGGGGAGAGGTTACACTACGAGCAGTACTTC
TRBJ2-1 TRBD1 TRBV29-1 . CSVSSTGYNEQFF TGCAGCGTGAGCTCGACAGGGTACAATGAGCAGTTCTTC
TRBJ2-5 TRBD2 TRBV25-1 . CASSLTSAGQETQYF TGTGCCAGCAGTCTCACTTCAGCGGGGCAAGAGACCCAGTACTTC
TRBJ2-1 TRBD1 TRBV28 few CASIGQGSFNEQFF TGTGCCAGCATAGGACAGGGGTCCTTCAATGAGCAGTTCTTC
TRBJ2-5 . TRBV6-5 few CASSYSTAAETQYF TGTGCCAGCAGTTACTCGACCGCGGCAGAGACCCAGTACTTC
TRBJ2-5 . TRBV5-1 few CASSLPTETQYF TGCGCCAGCAGCTTACCGACAGAGACCCAGTACTTC
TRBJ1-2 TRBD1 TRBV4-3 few CASSLGTEIYGYTF TGCGCCAGCAGCCTTGGGACAGAGATCTATGGCTACACCTTC
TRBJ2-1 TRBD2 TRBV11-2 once CASSPEGTSGRNEQFF TGTGCCAGCAGCCCGGAAGGGACTAGCGGGCGGAATGAGCAGTTCTTC
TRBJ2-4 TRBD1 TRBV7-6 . CASSPRTGGYLIDKNIQYF TGTGCCAGCAGCCCGCGGACAGGGGGCTATTTGATCGACAAAAACATTCAGTACTTC
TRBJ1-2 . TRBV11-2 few CASSLDLGNYGYTF TGTGCCAGCAGCTTAGATCTGGGGAACTATGGCTACACCTTC
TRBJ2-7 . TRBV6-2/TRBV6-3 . CASRETVSYEQYF TGTGCCAGCAGAGAGACAGTCTCCTACGAGCAGTACTTC
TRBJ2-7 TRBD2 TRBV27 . CASSFSLAGSRPTFYEQYF TGTGCCAGCAGTTTTTCACTAGCGGGGAGCCGCCCAACCTTCTACGAGCAGTACTTC
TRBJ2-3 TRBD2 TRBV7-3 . CASSLTQGTSGADTQYF TGTGCCAGCAGCTTAACGCAAGGGACTAGCGGGGCAGATACGCAGTATTTT
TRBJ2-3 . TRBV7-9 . CASRGDVPTDTQYF TGTGCCAGCAGAGGGGATGTTCCCACAGATACGCAGTATTTT
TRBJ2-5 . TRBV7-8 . CASSPNLGGETQYF TGTGCCAGCAGCCCTAATCTAGGGGGAGAGACCCAGTACTTC
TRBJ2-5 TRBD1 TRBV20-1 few CSARGDRVLVEQYF TGCAGTGCTAGAGGGGACAGGGTTCTTGTAGAGCAGTACTTC